This TCR beta chain was documented in a study of CD8+ T cells in alopecia areata. Once RNA had been extracted, it was reverse transcribed into cDNA to act as the sequencing template. This table comes from immunoSEQ multiplex PCR, and its TCRdb copy is limited to in-frame clones, with some not included. The sample yields around 29,000 clones, roughly 80% seen once. Obtained from alopecia areata patients were lesional scalp punch biopsies along with peripheral blood. The CDR3 is 13 amino acids. The ends were cut back, 6 bases at V and 4 bases at J, with 11 bases in the middle. The germline V gene encodes CDR1 SNHLY and CDR2 FYNNEI.

The rearrangement joins TRBV2 to TRBJ2-3; tentative D call: TRBD1 (6 bases). The receptor was isolated from a human donor with alopecia areata. Sample: NKG2D-low CD8+ T cells sorted from blood. Written as DNA, the CDR3 is TGTGCCAGCAGAGACCAGGGGCCAGATACGCAGTATTTT. This encodes CASRDQGPDTQYF.